What follows are 23 T cell receptor beta chains derived from one specimen sequenced in a study of cytomegalovirus exposure and HLA in healthy donors (dated by TCRdb to the late 2010s). Library preparation used the immunoSEQ multiplex PCR assay. This immuneACCESS table, as held by TCRdb, lists in-frame sequences with V and J called but not all clones. Of the missing ones, under half trace to an unresolved V gene in checked studies; the others have no known cause. Here the sample has about 82,000 clones; about 95% occur a single time. 0.69% of the sample goes to the ten largest clones. Sequencing was done on a sample of PBMCs. These receptors originate from a woman between 18 and 29 years old in good health and CMV-seronegative.

The J gene is TRBJ1-2, the V gene TRBV7-2; 8 nucleotides agree with TRBD1. This CDR3 spans 14 amino acids. Germline values: CDR1 SGHTA, CDR2 FQGNSA. Trimming removed 4 bases from V and 5 bases from J; junction bases left unmatched: 6. The CDR3, as DNA: TGTGCCAGCAGCTACGGACAGGGAGGGTATGGCTACACCTTC. It codes for CASSYGQGGYGYTF.

The V and J genes are TRBV19 and TRBJ2-7, with 8 bases matching TRBD1. Trimming removed 5 bases from V and 0 bases from J; junction bases left unmatched: 3. The CDR3 spans 14 residues. Germline CDR1 and CDR2: LNHDA and SQIVND (reference sequence). As DNA, the CDR3 is TGTGCCAGTAGTGCCGGGACAGGCTCCTACGAGCAGTACTTC. Protein sequence: CASSAGTGSYEQYF. The variable domain in full, completed from reference TRBV19 and TRBJ2-7, reads DGGITQSPKYLFRKEGQNVTLSCEQNLNHDAMYWYRQDPGQGLRLIYYSQIVNDFQKGDIAEGYSVSREKKESFPLTVTSAQKNPTAFYLCASSAGTGSYEQYFGPGTRLTVT.

The rearrangement joins TRBV7-9 to TRBJ2-2; TRBD1 is a possible D gene (6 bases). CDR3 length: 15 amino acids. Germline V CDR1 and CDR2: SEHNR, FQNEAQ (reference sequence). V lost 1 base and J lost 4, with 10 bases in between. The CDR3 here is CASSLVGQITGELFF. CDR3 coding DNA: TGTGCCAGCAGCTTAGTCGGACAGATCACCGGGGAGCTGTTTTTT. Combining the CDR3 with reference TRBV7-9 and TRBJ2-2 gives the whole variable domain DTGVSQNPRHKITKRGQNVTFRCDPISEHNRLYWYRQTLGQGPEFLTYFQNEAQLEKSRLLSDRFSAERPKGSFSTLEIQRTEQGDSAMYLCASSLVGQITGELFFGEGSRLTVL.

The chain employs TRBV29-1 and TRBJ1-1; possible D gene TRBD1, 5 bases. This CDR3 spans 12 amino acids. CDR1 SQVTM and CDR2 ANQGSEA come from the germline V gene. V was shortened by 7 bases and J by 5 bases, with 14 bases between the two germline ends. In DNA form, the CDR3 reads TGCAGCGCAGCCATGGGGGGGACTGAAGCTTTCTTT. Protein: CSAAMGGTEAFF.

This chain uses TRBV5-1 with TRBJ2-2; 10 nucleotides align to TRBD1. With V trimmed by 4 bases and J by 3 bases, 3 bases remained unmatched. Per germline, CDR1 SGHRS and CDR2 YFSETQ. This CDR3 is 15 amino acids long. For the CDR3, the DNA is TGCGCCAGCAGCACTGGACAGGGGGACACCGGGGAGCTGTTTTTT. As protein: CASSTGQGDTGELFF.

This sequence joins TRBV7-6 and TRBJ2-6; TRBD1 matches 7 bases. CDR3 length equals 15 residues. Germline V gives CDR1 SGHVS, CDR2 FNYEAQ. V lost 5 bases, J lost 0 bases, and 1 base stayed unmatched. The CDR3 is CASSGTDSGANVLTF. DNA of the CDR3: TGTGCCAGCAGCGGGACAGACTCTGGGGCCAACGTCCTGACTTTC.

The chain links TRBV18 to TRBJ2-3, with TRBD2 as a possible D gene (6 bases). Trimming removed 1 base from V and 6 bases from J, with 20 bases in between. The CDR3 covers 17 residues. From germline, CDR1 is KGHSH and CDR2 LQKENI. The CDR3 bases are TGTGCCAGCTCACCACTGACCGGGAGAACCCGCGGGGATACGCAGTATTTT. Its translation: CASSPLTGRTRGDTQYF.

The chain has TRBV11-3 and TRBJ2-3, with 11 bases that match TRBD2. Germline CDR1 reads SGHNT; CDR2 reads YENEEA. The CDR3 totals 15 residues. Unmatched junction bases numbered 4, after V lost 5 bases and J lost 3 bases. The DNA for the CDR3 is TGTGCCAGCAGCCCTAGCGGGGGGTATACAGATACGCAGTATTTT. This gives the protein CASSPSGGYTDTQYF.

The chain recombines TRBV5-6 with TRBJ2-7, with 7 nucleotides matching TRBD1. The CDR3 sequence is 14 residues long. Losses at the gene ends were 6 bases for V and 0 bases for J; bases not matched to a gene: 6. Germline V CDR1 and CDR2: SGHDT, YYEEEE. The CDR3 coding sequence is TGTGCCAGCAACCAAGGGGGCGCCTCCTACGAGCAGTACTTC. Protein product: CASNQGGASYEQYF.

This clone was seen just once. The chain employs TRBV18 and TRBJ2-3, with D unresolved. The germline V and J ends were trimmed by 1 base and 2 bases, with 7 bases remaining between them. The CDR3 is 14 amino acids. Per the germline V gene, CDR1 is KGHSH and CDR2 is LQKENI. The CDR3: CASSPRGSTDTQYF. DNA of the CDR3: TGTGCCAGCTCACCACGCGGTTCCACAGATACGCAGTATTTT.

This chain joins TRBV29-1 and TRBJ1-1; 8 nucleotides agree with TRBD1. CDR3 length: 11 residues. The germline CDR1 and CDR2 sequences are SQVTM and ANQGSEA. V shed 6 bases, J shed 7 bases, and the junction held 4 bases outside the gene matches. The CDR3 protein is CSVMTGVEAFF. CDR3 bases: TGCAGCGTAATGACAGGGGTTGAAGCTTTCTTT.

This rearrangement joins TRBV18 to TRBJ1-2; no reliable D call. Trimming stripped 2 bases from V and 4 bases from J, with 8 bases between. The germline gives CDR1 KGHSH, CDR2 LQKENI. This CDR3 has 13 amino acids. The CDR3 protein is CASSPGEGYGYTF. In DNA form, the CDR3 reads TGTGCCAGCTCACCAGGGGAGGGCTATGGCTACACCTTC. The variable domain in full, completed from reference TRBV18 and TRBJ1-2, reads NAGVMQNPRHLVRRRGQEARLRCSPMKGHSHVYWYRQLPEEGLKFMVYLQKENIIDESGMPKERFSAEFPKEGPSILRIQQVVRGDSAAYFCASSPGEGYGYTFGSGTRLTVV.

This chain joins TRBV5-3 and TRBJ1-5, with D possibly TRBD1 on 6 matching bases. TRBV5-3 is designated an ORF whose function remains uncertain. The CDR3 sequence is 14 residues long. V lost 5 bases and J 6 bases, leaving 15 bases between the germline ends. The CDR3 coding sequence is TGTGCCAGAAGAGAAGAGGGAGGGGGTCAGCCCCAGCATTTT. Protein: CARREEGGGQPQHF.

The V call is TRBV30, the J call TRBJ2-1; D perhaps matches TRBD1 (5 bases). Germline V lookup: CDR1 GTSNPN, CDR2 SVGIG (reference sequence). Trimming cost V 0 bases and J 13 bases, with 13 bases left between them. The CDR3 has 12 amino acids. The DNA for the CDR3 is TGTGCCTGGAGTGTAATCTCAGACAGTCAGTTCTTC. It yields the protein CAWSVISDSQFF.

The chain recombines TRBV2 with TRBJ2-1; 7 positions match TRBD2. Germline V lookup: CDR1 SNHLY, CDR2 FYNNEI. Losses at the gene ends were 5 bases for V and 4 bases for J; bases not matched to a gene: 11. The CDR3 has 16 residues. CDR3 loop: CASSHRGRSGYNEQFF. In DNA, the CDR3 is TGTGCCAGCAGTCACCGCGGGAGAAGTGGTTACAATGAGCAGTTCTTC.

The rearrangement joins TRBV5-6 to TRBJ2-1, with a weak D call TRBD1 (6 bases). This CDR3 comprises 14 residues. Per the germline V gene, CDR1 is SGHDT and CDR2 is YYEEEE. Trimming took 2 bases from V and 6 from J, leaving 12 bases between them. The CDR3 region is CASSFRQGSNEQFF. The CDR3 DNA reads TGTGCCAGCAGCTTTCGGCAGGGGAGCAATGAGCAGTTCTTC.

The J gene is TRBJ2-7, the V gene TRBV6-5; 9 positions agree with TRBD1. Losses at the gene ends were 10 bases for V and 4 bases for J; bases not matched to a gene: 11. The length of the CDR3 is 14 residues. Germline lookup yields CDR1 MNHEY and CDR2 SVGAGI. CDR3 residues: CATREGTGLYEQYF. CDR3 coding DNA: TGTGCCACCCGAGAAGGGACAGGGTTGTACGAGCAGTACTTC.

The V gene is TRBV27, the J gene TRBJ1-4; 7 bases fit TRBD1. From germline, CDR1 is MNHEY and CDR2 SMNVEV (reference sequence). The CDR3 runs to 15 residues. V shed 0 bases and J 8 bases; nucleotides not matched to a gene: 6. The CDR3 reads CASSLSRAGGEKLFF. CDR3 bases: TGTGCCAGCAGTTTATCGAGGGCAGGGGGGGAAAAACTGTTTTTT. Full variable domain (rest looked up from reference TRBV27 and TRBJ1-4): EAQVTQNPRYLITVTGKKLTVTCSQNMNHEYMSWYRQDPGLGLRQIYYSMNVEVTDKGDVPEGYKVSRKEKRNFPLILESPSPNQTSLYFCASSLSRAGGEKLFFGSGTQLSVL.

The chain has TRBV6-5 and TRBJ2-2; perhaps TRBD1 as D (5 bases). Germline V CDR1 and CDR2: MNHEY, SVGAGI. Deletions cut 0 bases from V and 1 base from J, with 6 bases between. CDR3 size: 15 residues. The CDR3 sequence: CASSYSRGNTGELFF. CDR3 bases: TGTGCCAGCAGTTACTCAAGGGGGAACACCGGGGAGCTGTTTTTT.

The rearrangement links TRBV25-1 to TRBJ2-4; TRBD2 might be the D (7 bases). This CDR3 has 18 amino acids. Trimming removed 2 bases from V and 4 bases from J, with 21 bases in between. Germline V gene lookup returns CDR1 MGHDK and CDR2 SYGVNS. In nucleotides, the CDR3 is TGTGCCAGCAGTGAAACGGGGGTGGGCGGGGGCCGTAAAAACATTCAGTACTTC. It codes for CASSETGVGGGRKNIQYF.

J is TRBJ2-7 and V is TRBV11-2, with 8 bases lining up with TRBD1. The CDR3 is made up of 14 amino acids. V trimming: 5 bases; J trimming: 1 base; junction bases outside the gene matches: 4. Germline V lookup: CDR1 SGHAT, CDR2 FQNNGV. The CDR3 DNA sequence: TGTGCCAGCAGCCCCGGACAGGGTTCCTACGAGCAGTACTTC. This gives the protein CASSPGQGSYEQYF.

The rearrangement uses TRBV5-8 and TRBJ1-1; 11 bases match TRBD1. Germline V gene lookup returns CDR1 SGHTS and CDR2 YDEGEE. This CDR3 spans 14 amino acids. Losses at the gene ends were 4 bases for V and 5 bases for J; bases not matched to a gene: 4. CDR3 DNA: TGTGCCAGCAGCCCGGGACAGGGGGTGACTGAAGCTTTCTTT. Translated, it gives CASSPGQGVTEAFF.

This chain joins TRBV5-1 and TRBJ1-3; 7 nucleotides line up with TRBD1. Germline CDR1 SGHRS, CDR2 YFSETQ. This CDR3 is built from 14 residues. With 6 bases clipped from V and 4 bases from J, the junction kept 7 bases outside the gene matches. The CDR3 region is CASNTGAGGNTIYF. CDR3 bases: TGCGCCAGCAATACAGGGGCAGGAGGAAACACCATATATTTT.